What follows are 7 T cell receptor beta chains derived from one specimen sequenced in a study of glioma-infiltrating T cells after dendritic cell vaccination. Noted time point: after dendritic cell vaccination, including at tumor progression/relapse. Profiling relied on immunoSEQ multiplex PCR, and the TCRdb table lists in-frame clones only, not all of them. The sample includes 70,000 to 90,000 clones, roughly 80% of them seen just once. Here the sequenced sample was blood, taken after dendritic cell vaccination. Every receptor here comes from a human donor with glioblastoma.

This clone has only one observation. The CDR3, as DNA: TGCGCCAGCAGCCCCCCCGGCGGGCCCGGGGAGCTGTTTTTT. Translated, it gives CASSPPGGPGELFF. This chain connects TRBV5-1 to TRBJ2-2; D may be TRBD2 (5 bases). Germline loops: CDR1 SGHRS, CDR2 YFSETQ. The CDR3 is made up of 14 amino acids. Trimming removed 4 bases from V and 6 bases from J, with 13 bases in between.

V and J are TRBV6-5 and TRBJ1-1; the D gene is possibly TRBD1 (6 bases). Germline assignment: CDR1 MNHEY and CDR2 SVGAGI. Between the trimmed V and J ends, which lost 6 bases and 2 bases, there was a span of 10 bases. The CDR3 covers 13 residues. CDR3: CASRRTVNTEAFF. CDR3 nucleotide sequence: TGTGCCAGCAGGAGGACAGTAAACACTGAAGCTTTCTTT.

This chain joins TRBV19 and TRBJ1-5; D gene uncertain. Trimming cost V 3 bases and J 2 bases, with 11 bases left between them. This CDR3 is 15 amino acids long. CDR1 is LNHDA, CDR2 SQIVND, per germline (reference sequence). The CDR3 region is CASSMTYEGNQPQHF. The CDR3 DNA reads as TGTGCCAGTAGTATGACCTACGAGGGCAATCAGCCCCAGCATTTT.

The chain is built from TRBV6-5 and TRBJ1-2; 7 bases agree with TRBD1. From germline, CDR1 is MNHEY and CDR2 SVGAGI. V lost 6 bases to trimming and J lost 3 bases; unmatched junction nucleotides: 4. This CDR3 spans 13 amino acids. CDR3 coding DNA: TGTGCCAGCAGCCCGGGACAGCACTATGGCTACACCTTC. It codes for CASSPGQHYGYTF.

This clone has more than one count but fewer than ten. The rearrangement joins TRBV6-1 to TRBJ2-7, with TRBD2 matching 8 bases. The germline gives CDR1 MNHNS, CDR2 SASEGT. This CDR3 comprises 20 residues. The V segment lost 2 bases and the J segment 7 bases; nucleotides outside the gene matches: 25. CDR3 residues: CASSELAGGSLRGPLGEQYF. As DNA, the CDR3 is TGTGCCAGCAGTGAACTCGCGGGAGGATCACTCCGGGGGCCCTTGGGAGAGCAGTACTTC.

The table lists this clone with a few counts. V gene TRBV5-8 combines with J gene TRBJ2-5, with D maybe TRBD2 (5 bases). This CDR3 is 14 amino acids long. CDR1 and CDR2 from the germline V gene are SGHTS and YDEGEE. V was cut by 0 bases and J by 5 bases, with 11 bases left in between. The CDR3 bases are TGTGCCAGCAGCTTGGAACCGCGGAGGGAGACCCAGTACTTC. Its protein product is CASSLEPRRETQYF.

V usage is TRBV5-1 and J usage is TRBJ2-7; D might be TRBD1 (6 bases). This CDR3 has 15 residues. V lost 1 base, J lost 2 bases, and 13 bases lay in between. Germline V gene sequence: CDR1 SGHRS, CDR2 YFSETQ. The DNA of the CDR3 is TGCGCCAGCAGCTTGATGGTGGGGGACACCTACGAGCAGTACTTC. Residues: CASSLMVGDTYEQYF.